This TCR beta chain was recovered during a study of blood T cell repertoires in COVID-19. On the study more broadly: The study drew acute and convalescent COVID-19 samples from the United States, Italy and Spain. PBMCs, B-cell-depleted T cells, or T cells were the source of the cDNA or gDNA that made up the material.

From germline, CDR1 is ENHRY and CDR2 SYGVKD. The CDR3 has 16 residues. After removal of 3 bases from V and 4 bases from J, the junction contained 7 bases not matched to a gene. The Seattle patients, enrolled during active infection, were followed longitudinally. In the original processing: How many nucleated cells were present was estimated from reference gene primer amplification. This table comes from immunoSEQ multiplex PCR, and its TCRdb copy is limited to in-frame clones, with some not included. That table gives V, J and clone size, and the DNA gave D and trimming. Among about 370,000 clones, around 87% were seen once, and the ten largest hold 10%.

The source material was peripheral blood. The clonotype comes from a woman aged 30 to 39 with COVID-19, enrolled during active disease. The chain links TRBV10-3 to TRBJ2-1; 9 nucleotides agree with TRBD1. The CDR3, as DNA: TGTGCCATCAGTGACCCGACAGGGGGTCCTTACAATGAGCAGTTCTTC. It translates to CAISDPTGGPYNEQFF.